This TCR beta chain was recovered during a study of blood T cell repertoires in COVID-19. Germline V CDR1 and CDR2: LGHNT, FRNRAP. The CDR3 runs to 14 residues. The V segment lost 7 bases and the J segment 3 bases; nucleotides outside the gene matches: 8. Repertoires were generated with immunoSEQ multiplex PCR, while TCRdb's copy carries only in-frame clones and drops some. The data contain approximately 260,000 clones, just over 90% of them singletons. The rearrangement links TRBV12-5 to TRBJ2-7; 8 bases match TRBD2. This TCR was recovered from a woman in her late teens or twenties who had recovered from COVID-19. Sequencing used PBMCs or T cells enriched from blood (not recorded which). CDR3 DNA sequence: TGTGCTAGTGTCCGAACGGGGGGGGTCTACGAGCAGTACTTC. Translating it yields CASVRTGGVYEQYF.